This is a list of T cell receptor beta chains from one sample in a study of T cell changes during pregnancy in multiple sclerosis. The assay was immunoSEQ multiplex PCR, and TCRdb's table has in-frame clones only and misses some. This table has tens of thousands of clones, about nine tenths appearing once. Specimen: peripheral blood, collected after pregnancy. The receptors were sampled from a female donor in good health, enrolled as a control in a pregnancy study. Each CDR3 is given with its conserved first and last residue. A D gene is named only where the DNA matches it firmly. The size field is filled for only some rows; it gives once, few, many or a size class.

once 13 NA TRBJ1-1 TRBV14 CASRKEVNTEAFF TGTGCCAGCAGGAAGGAGGTGAACACTGAAGCTTTCTTT
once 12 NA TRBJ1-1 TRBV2 CASRPQGRVAFF TGTGCCAGCAGGCCACAGGGTCGCGTAGCTTTCTTT
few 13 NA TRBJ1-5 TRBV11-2 CASSPEDLRAQHF TGTGCCAGCAGCCCTGAGGATCTCAGGGCCCAGCATTTT
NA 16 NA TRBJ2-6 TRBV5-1 CASSLEGSSGANVLTF TGCGCCAGCAGCTTGGAAGGGAGCTCTGGGGCCAACGTCCTGACTTTC
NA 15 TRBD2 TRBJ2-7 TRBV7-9 CASSSRTSGAYEQYF TGTGCCAGCAGCTCGCGGACTAGCGGGGCCTACGAGCAGTACTTC
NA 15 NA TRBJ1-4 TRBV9 CASSVDSGGNEKLFF TGTGCCAGCAGCGTAGACTCTGGGGGGAATGAAAAACTGTTTTTT
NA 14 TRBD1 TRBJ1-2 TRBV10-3 CAISSGQGDYGYTF TGTGCCATCAGTTCAGGACAGGGAGACTATGGCTACACCTTC
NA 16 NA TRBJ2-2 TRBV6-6 CASSYSSGWSTGELFF TGTGCCAGCAGTTACTCCAGCGGGTGGTCCACCGGGGAGCTGTTTTTT
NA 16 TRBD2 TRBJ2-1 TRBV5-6 CASSSGPGGEYNEQFF TGTGCCAGCAGCTCCGGCCCGGGGGGAGAGTACAATGAGCAGTTCTTC
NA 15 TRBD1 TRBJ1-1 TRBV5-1 CASSPGDSRFTEAFF TGCGCCAGCAGCCCGGGGGACAGCAGGTTTACTGAAGCTTTCTTT
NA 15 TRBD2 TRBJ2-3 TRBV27 CASSFGGGGEDTQYF TGTGCCAGCAGTTTCGGCGGGGGGGGTGAGGATACGCAGTATTTT
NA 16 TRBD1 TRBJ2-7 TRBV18 CASSPPSWQGAKEQYF TGTGCCAGCTCACCACCGTCCTGGCAGGGGGCGAAAGAGCAGTACTTC
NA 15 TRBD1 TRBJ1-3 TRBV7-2 CASSRRQGSGNTIYF TGTGCCAGCAGCCGTAGACAGGGCTCTGGAAACACCATATATTTT
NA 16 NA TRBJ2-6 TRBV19 CASMGAGALEANVLTF TGTGCCAGTATGGGGGCGGGGGCACTGGAAGCCAACGTCCTGACTTTC
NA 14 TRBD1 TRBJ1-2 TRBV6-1 CASTKDRGAYGYTF TGTGCCAGCACCAAGGACAGGGGCGCCTATGGCTACACCTTC
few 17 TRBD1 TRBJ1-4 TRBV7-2 CASSLSVGQGGAEKLFF TGTGCCAGCAGCCTATCCGTCGGACAGGGAGGCGCTGAAAAACTGTTTTTT
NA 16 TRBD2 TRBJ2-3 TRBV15 CATSRYSGGLTDTQYF TGTGCCACCAGCAGATATAGCGGGGGGCTAACAGATACGCAGTATTTT
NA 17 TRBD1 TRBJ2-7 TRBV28 CASSSETGTGRTYEQYF TGTGCCAGCAGCTCCGAAACAGGGACAGGGAGGACCTACGAGCAGTACTTC
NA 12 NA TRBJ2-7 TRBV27 CASSGQPGEQYF TGTGCCAGCAGCGGACAGCCTGGGGAGCAGTACTTC
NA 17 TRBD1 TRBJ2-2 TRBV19 CASSKGQGALNTGELFF TGTGCCAGTAGTAAGGGACAGGGGGCTTTGAACACCGGGGAGCTGTTTTTT
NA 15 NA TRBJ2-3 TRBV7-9 CASSLGDRLTDTQYF TGTGCCAGCAGCTTAGGAGACAGGCTCACAGATACGCAGTATTTT
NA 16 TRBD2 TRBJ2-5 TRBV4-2 CASSPRTSGGEETQYF TGTGCCAGCAGCCCCCGGACTAGCGGGGGGGAAGAGACCCAGTACTTC
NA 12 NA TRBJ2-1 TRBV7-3 CASSLNRGSRFF TGTGCCAGCAGCCTAAATAGGGGTTCTCGGTTCTTC
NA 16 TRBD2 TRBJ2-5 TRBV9 CASSVGSGGFQETQYF TGTGCCAGCAGCGTAGGGAGCGGGGGTTTCCAAGAGACCCAGTACTTC
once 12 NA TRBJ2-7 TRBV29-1 CSVSAGSYEQYF TGCAGCGTTTCGGCCGGGTCCTACGAGCAGTACTTC
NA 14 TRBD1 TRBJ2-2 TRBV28 CATRPGQGAGELFF TGTGCCACCCGGCCGGGACAGGGGGCCGGGGAGCTGTTTTTT